This T cell receptor beta chain was retrieved from a study of T cell responses to AZD1222 COVID-19 vaccine. Overall study findings and caveats: CD4 TCRs linked to vaccination spanned spike, dominating at 160-218 and 743-854. A mostly white British donor set with more females was recruited, and clonal diversity was possibly underestimated.

The CDR3 sequence is 14 residues long. Germline CDR1 SGHTA, CDR2 FQGNSA. The V end was cut by 0 bases, the J end by 3 bases, with 9 bases between. The table came from immunoSEQ multiplex PCR; TCRdb's copy has only in-frame clones and leaves some out. The table includes more than 95,000 clones, about 86% detected once. A note on this clone: Its antigen remains unknown.

The receptor was derived from an adult in good health. The V call is TRBV7-2, the J call TRBJ2-7; D is uncertain. The input for sequencing was peripheral blood, taken on day 0 of AZD1222 vaccination. The CDR3 coding sequence is TGTGCCAGCAGCTTAGCTTCGTCCTTCTACGAGCAGTACTTC. It codes for CASSLASSFYEQYF.